Listed here are 5 T cell receptor beta chains from one sample, sequenced in a study of blood T cell repertoires in COVID-19. Profiling relied on immunoSEQ multiplex PCR, and the TCRdb table lists in-frame clones only, not all of them. This table has about 33,000 clones, about 85% appearing once. The source material was peripheral blood. The receptor source for this set is a human donor in a cohort sampled during active COVID-19.

The rearrangement joins TRBV7-2 to TRBJ2-1; the match to TRBD1 covers 8 bases. Germline V gives CDR1 SGHTA, CDR2 FQGNSA. The CDR3 runs 15 residues. The V and J ends lost 2 bases and 1 base, in that order; junction bases with no gene match: 1. The CDR3 coding sequence is TGTGCCAGCAGCTTACAGGGGGCATCCTACAATGAGCAGTTCTTC. Amino acids: CASSLQGASYNEQFF.

The V gene is TRBV27, the J gene TRBJ1-5; D is unresolved. Germline assignment: CDR1 MNHEY and CDR2 SMNVEV (reference sequence). Trimming removed 5 bases from V and 0 bases from J, with 11 bases in between. This CDR3 contains 15 residues. In nucleotides, the CDR3 is TGTGCCAGCAGTCCCGGAGGGTATAGCAATCAGCCCCAGCATTTT. This encodes CASSPGGYSNQPQHF.

The V gene is TRBV11-3, the J gene TRBJ2-3; 8 bases map to TRBD2. Per the germline V gene, CDR1 is SGHNT and CDR2 is YENEEA. The CDR3 is 14 amino acids. The V and J ends lost 5 bases and 1 base, in that order; junction bases with no gene match: 2. Here the CDR3 DNA reads TGTGCCAGCAGCCCGGGGGGGCGCACAGATACGCAGTATTTT. Translating it yields CASSPGGRTDTQYF.

The J gene is TRBJ2-2, the V gene TRBV12-5, with 9 bases aligning to TRBD2. Losses at the gene ends were 0 bases for V and 5 bases for J; bases not matched to a gene: 7. Germline V gene sequence: CDR1 LGHNT, CDR2 FRNRAP. The CDR3 loop spans 17 amino acids. Here the CDR3 DNA reads TGTGCTAGTGGTTTGGTACAGACTAGCGGAGGGACCGGGGAGCTGTTTTTT. This translates into CASGLVQTSGGTGELFF.

The V and J genes are TRBV9 and TRBJ2-3; 8 nucleotides agree with TRBD2. V lost 0 bases, J lost 3 bases, and 6 bases stayed unmatched. This CDR3 has 16 residues. Germline values: CDR1 SGDLS, CDR2 YYNGEE. The CDR3 nucleotides are TGTGCCAGCAGCGTAGGAAGCGGGAGCGGTACAGATACGCAGTATTTT. Protein product: CASSVGSGSGTDTQYF.